A selection of T cell receptor beta chains follows, all from one sample in a study of T-cell reconstitution after alpha-beta-depleted transplantation in children. Using its own MiXCR run on the PCR reads, TCRdb lists one record per CDR3 protein. The sample shows about 980,000 distinct CDR3 sequences, around 30% of them seen only once. This specimen consisted of PBMCs, mostly from graft donor cells, obtained 360 days after TCRalphabeta/CD19-depleted stem cell transplant. These receptors originate from a boy under two years old who had a stem cell transplant for SCID, so the T cells may come from the graft donor. CDR3s include the opening cysteine and the closing phenylalanine or tryptophan. Fields, in order: D gene, clone size, J gene, V gene, CDR3 DNA, CDR3 protein. D genes are given only for firm matches. Clone size is not always given. Where it is, it says once, few, many or a class for expanded clones.

TRBD2 | few | TRBJ2-3 | TRBV6-2/TRBV6-3 | TGTGCCAGCAGGGCTAGCGGTTTGGGAACAGATACGCAGTATTTT | CASRASGLGTDTQYF
NA | few | TRBJ1-5 | TRBV4-1 | TGCGCCAGCAGCCAAGATCATAAGAGGACTGATCAGCCCCAGCATTTT | CASSQDHKRTDQPQHF
TRBD1 | NA | TRBJ1-5 | TRBV7-8 | TGTGCCAGCAGCTTAGCGACAGGGAAGAGGGTCCAGCCCCAGCATTTT | CASSLATGKRVQPQHF
NA | NA | TRBJ2-1 | TRBV20-1 | TGCAGTGCAGGGGGGCGGGGGCTGAATGAGCAGTTCTTC | CSAGGRGLNEQFF
NA | NA | TRBJ2-7 | TRBV3-1 | TGTGCCAGCAGCCAAAGGGGGGCCCACGAGCAGTACTTC | CASSQRGAHEQYF
NA | NA | TRBJ2-7 | TRBV12-3/TRBV12-4 | TGTGCCAGCAGTTTAAATCGGAAGGACGAGCAGTACTTC | CASSLNRKDEQYF
NA | NA | TRBJ1-4 | TRBV2 | TGTGCCAGCGCCCGCGAGAGGGCAGGCCATGCAACTAATGAAAAACTGTTTTTT | CASARERAGHATNEKLFF
TRBD2 | once | TRBJ2-3 | TRBV15 | TGTGCCACCAGCGAAAATGGGGGGAGGGCAGATACGCAGTATTTT | CATSENGGRADTQYF
NA | NA | TRBJ2-5 | TRBV11-2 | TGTGCCAGCAGCTTAGTCCCGTATGGCGGGGGCCTCCAAGAGACCCAGTACTTC | CASSLVPYGGGLQETQYF
NA | few | TRBJ2-1 | TRBV4-1 | TGCGCCAGCAATACCGGGACATACTACAATGAGCAGTTCTTC | CASNTGTYYNEQFF
NA | few | TRBJ1-1 | TRBV4-1 | TGCGCCAGCAGCCCCGAGGGGCACACTGAAGCTTTCTTT | CASSPEGHTEAFF
TRBD2 | few | TRBJ2-7 | TRBV28 | TGTGCCAGCAGTTTACGACTAGCGGGGTTGGGAGAGCAGTACTTC | CASSLRLAGLGEQYF
TRBD1 | NA | TRBJ2-7 | TRBV12-3/TRBV12-4 | TGTGCCAGCAGACCTACAGGGGTATCGTCCTACGAGCAGTACTTC | CASRPTGVSSYEQYF
NA | NA | TRBJ2-1 | TRBV24-1 | TGTGCCACCAGTGTCTCAGGCTATCAGCAGTTCTTC | CATSVSGYQQFF
NA | few | TRBJ2-5 | TRBV27 | TGTGCCAGCAGTTTAACTAGTCAGGGAGGCGGGGAGACCCAGTACTTC | CASSLTSQGGGETQYF
NA | many | TRBJ1-2 | TRBV6-5 | TGTGCCAGCAGCCTTACAGGGCTTTGGGGCTACACCTTC | CASSLTGLWGYTF
NA | NA | TRBJ1-1 | TRBV5-1 | TGCGCCAGCAGCTTGTTATACGCGGGGGAAATAAATGCGAAGAACACTGAAGCTTTCTTT | CASSLLYAGEINAKNTEAFF
TRBD2 | NA | TRBJ2-7 | TRBV5-6 | TGTGCCAGCAGCTTGGAGGGAGGGGACGAGCAGTACTTC | CASSLEGGDEQYF
NA | many | TRBJ2-1 | TRBV5-6 | TGTGCCAGCAGCTCCGCCACTAGACCCAAGCAGTTCTTC | CASSSATRPKQFF
TRBD1 | NA | TRBJ2-7 | TRBV12-3/TRBV12-4 | TGTGCCAGCAGTCCAAATACGGGACAGGGACACGAGCAGTACTTC | CASSPNTGQGHEQYF